This record concerns one TCR beta chain sequence. Together with a sample-barcoded 5' primer, a J-beta primer mix was included in a second PCR lasting about 7 to 12 cycles. TCRdb re-analysed the 5' RACE reads in MiXCR, keeping a single row per CDR3 protein. The repertoire has about 580,000 distinct CDR3 sequences, less than 60% of them found once; the top ten carry 20% to 25%. The data stem from a study of blood T cells in healthy people across ages. V lost 5 bases to trimming and J lost 4 bases; unmatched junction nucleotides: 11. Germline-derived CDR1 and CDR2 are PRHDT and FYEKMQ (reference sequence). The CDR3 loop spans 16 amino acids.

The sequence was obtained from a man aged 80 or over in good health. V gene TRBV13 combines with J gene TRBJ2-1; 7 nucleotides align to TRBD2. Sample: blood. The CDR3 DNA follows: TGTGCCAGCAGCCACGTAAAGGAGCGGGGATACAATGAGCAGTTCTTC. This sequence encodes CASSHVKERGYNEQFF. Drawing the rest from reference TRBV13 and TRBJ2-1, the complete variable domain is AAGVIQSPRHLIKEKRETATLKCYPIPRHDTVYWYQQGPGQDPQFLISFYEKMQSDKGSIPDRFSAQQFSDYHSELNMSSLELGDSALYFCASSHVKERGYNEQFFGPGTRLTVL.